The source of this TCR beta chain is a study of T cell responses to AZD1222 COVID-19 vaccine. Sequencing used immunoSEQ multiplex PCR; TCRdb keeps in-frame clones, though not all of them. The repertoire holds about 130,000 clones, with roughly 92% as singletons. This clone was counted between two and nine times. Antigen unknown. Findings and limits, study-wide: Spike was spanned by vaccine-associated CD4 TCRs, with dominance at 160-218 and 743-854. The study found Spike-specific TCR breadth and depth rose after two AZD1222 doses.

Specimen: peripheral blood, collected 28 days after the second AZD1222 dose. The receptor comes from an adult who received the AZD1222 COVID-19 vaccine.

CDR3 bases: TGTGCCAGTAGTATAAGGCAGGGTTATCAGCCCCAGCATTTT. As protein: CASSIRQGYQPQHF. This chain uses TRBV19 with TRBJ1-5; D may be TRBD1 (5 bases). Germline lookup yields CDR1 LNHDA and CDR2 SQIVND (reference sequence). Trimming took off 2 bases at V and 5 bases at J, with 10 bases between the two ends. This CDR3 contains 14 residues.